This TCR beta chain was recovered during a study of shared clonotypes between healthy human individuals. Across several immunoSEQ plates, the genomic DNA of each subset was split evenly. This table comes from immunoSEQ multiplex PCR, and its TCRdb copy is limited to in-frame clones, with some not included. This sample has about 1 million clones, with more than 60% found just once. Trimming stripped 0 bases from V and 8 bases from J, with 12 bases between. Germline V gene sequence: CDR1 SGHRS, CDR2 YFSETQ. The CDR3 extends over 14 amino acids. This clone was counted a few times. Sample: memory CD4+ T cells sorted from blood. Subset noted: CD45RA-negative fraction. The chain has TRBV5-1 and TRBJ1-5; D remains unclear. The TCR sequence derives from a young man in good health. CDR3 sequence reads: CASSLAGGDEPQHF. CDR3 nucleotide sequence: TGCGCCAGCAGCTTGGCCGGCGGGGATGAGCCCCAGCATTTT. Filled out from reference TRBV5-1 and TRBJ1-5, the complete variable domain reads KAGVTQTPRYLIKTRGQQVTLSCSPISGHRSVSWYQQTPGQGLQFLFEYFSETQRNKGNFPGRFSGRQFSNSRSEMNVSTLELGDSALYLCASSLAGGDEPQHFGDGTRLSIL.